The 8 T cell receptor beta chains reported below all come from one sample, sequenced in a study of shared clonotypes between healthy human individuals. The naive CD8 fraction comprised CD45RO-negative cells positively selected for CCR7 and excluded terminally differentiated effector memory CD45RA+ cells. Sequenced by immunoSEQ multiplex PCR; TCRdb stores in-frame clones only, minus some. The table includes some 2.1 million clones, just over 90% detected once. Specimen: naive CD8+ T cells from PBMCs. These TCRs come from a man between 18 and 35 years old in good health. Some clones in this sample may be carry-over from other donors' samples.

The chain combines TRBV7-9 with TRBJ2-3; 10 nucleotides match TRBD1. The CDR3 is 16 amino acids. Germline V gives CDR1 SEHNR, CDR2 FQNEAQ (reference sequence). V trimming: 3 bases; J trimming: 5 bases; junction bases outside the gene matches: 8. This CDR3 is CASSFDRGRMVDTQYF. CDR3 in DNA: TGTGCCAGCAGCTTCGACAGGGGGCGAATGGTAGATACGCAGTATTTT.

The chain employs TRBV27 and TRBJ2-1, with 11 nucleotides matching TRBD2. Germline lookup yields CDR1 MNHEY and CDR2 SMNVEV (reference sequence). This CDR3 has 17 amino acids. V trimming: 2 bases; J trimming: 4 bases; junction bases outside the gene matches: 7. The CDR3 sequence: CASSLEGTSGRYNEQFF. The CDR3 bases are TGTGCCAGCAGTTTAGAAGGGACTAGCGGAAGATACAATGAGCAGTTCTTC.

The chain employs TRBV4-1 and TRBJ1-6, with 9 bases identical to TRBD1. The CDR3 is 15 amino acids. The ends lost 6 bases at V and 6 bases at J; junction bases unmatched: 6. CDR1 is MGHRA and CDR2 is YSYEKL in the germline V gene. The CDR3 DNA sequence: TGCGCCAGCAGTACCTTGGGACAGGGTAATTCACCCCTCCACTTT. Translation gives CASSTLGQGNSPLHF.

Notes on this clone: The sample has other DNA sequences that encode this CDR3 too. This rearrangement joins TRBV6-5 to TRBJ2-3, with D uncertain. Trimming removed 8 bases at V and 3 bases at J, with 3 bases between. Germline values: CDR1 MNHEY, CDR2 SVGAGI. This CDR3 is built from 10 residues. The CDR3 DNA reads as TGTGCCAGCGGGACAGATACGCAGTATTTT. It codes for CASGTDTQYF.

This clone was counted only a few times. The V gene is TRBV7-3, the J gene TRBJ1-1, with D perhaps matching TRBD1 (6 bases). CDR1 is SGHTA and CDR2 is FQGTGA in the germline V gene. Trimming removed 1 base at V and 1 base at J, with 10 bases between. This CDR3 contains 15 residues. In nucleotides, the CDR3 is TGTGCCAGCAGCTTAAACCAGGGGAGGAACACTGAAGCTTTCTTT. Residues: CASSLNQGRNTEAFF.

The rearrangement uses TRBV25-1 and TRBJ2-2; D perhaps matches TRBD2 (5 bases). The V gene lost 5 bases and the J gene lost 6 bases, with 22 bases spanning the gap. The CDR3 contains 17 residues. Germline V lookup: CDR1 MGHDK, CDR2 SYGVNS. CDR3 loop: CASSPKALAKEAGELFF. The CDR3, as DNA: TGTGCCAGCAGTCCTAAGGCCTTAGCTAAGGAGGCCGGGGAGCTGTTTTTT.

V and J are TRBV27 and TRBJ2-2; TRBD2 matches 11 bases. The CDR3 has 16 amino acids. J lost 5 bases, V lost 5 bases, and 7 bases had no gene match. Germline CDR1 MNHEY, CDR2 SMNVEV (reference sequence). CDR3 nucleotide sequence: TGTGCCAGCAGTCCAGAGACTAGCGGGATGACCGGGGAGCTGTTTTTT. This sequence encodes CASSPETSGMTGELFF.

Worth noting for this clone: Other nucleotide sequences from this sample produce the same CDR3. The gene calls are TRBV7-9 and TRBJ2-3; tentative D call: TRBD2 (6 bases). The CDR3 sequence is 15 residues long. CDR1 is SEHNR and CDR2 is FQNEAQ in the germline V gene (reference sequence). V lost 0 bases and J 4 bases, leaving 11 bases between the germline ends. CDR3 coding DNA: TGTGCCAGCAGCTTAGCGGCAGGAGGGCCAGATACGCAGTATTTT. It yields the protein CASSLAAGGPDTQYF.